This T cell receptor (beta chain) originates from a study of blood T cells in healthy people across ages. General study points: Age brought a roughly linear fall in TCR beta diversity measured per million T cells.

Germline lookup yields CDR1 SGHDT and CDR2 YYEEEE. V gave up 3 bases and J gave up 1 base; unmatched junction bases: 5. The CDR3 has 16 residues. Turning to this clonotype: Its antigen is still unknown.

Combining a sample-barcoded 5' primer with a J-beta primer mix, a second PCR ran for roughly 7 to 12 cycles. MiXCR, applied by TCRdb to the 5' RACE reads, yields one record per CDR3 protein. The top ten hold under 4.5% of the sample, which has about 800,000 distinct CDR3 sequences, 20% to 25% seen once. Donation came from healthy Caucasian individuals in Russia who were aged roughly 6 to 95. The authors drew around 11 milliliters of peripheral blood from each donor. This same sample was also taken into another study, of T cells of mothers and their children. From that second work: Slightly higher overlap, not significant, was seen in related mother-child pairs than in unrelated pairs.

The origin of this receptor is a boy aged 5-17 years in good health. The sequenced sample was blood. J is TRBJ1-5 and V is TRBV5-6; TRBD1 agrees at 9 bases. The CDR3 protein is CASSSDRGLSNQPQHF. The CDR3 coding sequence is TGTGCCAGCAGCTCGGACAGGGGTTTGAGCAATCAGCCCCAGCATTTT.